The rows below give T cell receptor beta chains drawn from one sample of a study of blood T cell repertoires in COVID-19. Measured with immunoSEQ multiplex PCR; TCRdb has only the in-frame clones, and not every one. The table shows 320,000 or so clones, with roughly nine tenths occurring only once. Sequencing was performed on PBMCs or T cells enriched from blood (not recorded which). The receptors come from a woman aged 30 to 39 who had recovered from COVID-19. The CDR3 runs from the conserved cysteine through the conserved F or W. D genes are given only for firm matches. Size is stated for part of the rows, as once, few or many counts, or as a class when the clone is expanded.

J gene | clone size | V gene | D gene | CDR3 protein | CDR3 DNA
TRBJ1-6 | - | TRBV6-5 | TRBD1 | CASSPGTGSNSPLHF | TGTGCCAGCAGTCCCGGGACAGGGTCTAATTCACCCCTCCACTTT
TRBJ2-7 | - | TRBV10-3 | TRBD1 | CAISAGDRSSYEQYF | TGTGCCATCAGTGCCGGGGACAGGAGCTCCTACGAGCAGTACTTC
TRBJ1-1 | - | TRBV24-1 | - | CATSDFQGVEAFF | TGTGCCACCAGTGATTTCCAGGGTGTTGAAGCTTTCTTT
TRBJ2-5 | - | TRBV10-3 | - | CAIRQGPRTETQYF | TGTGCCATCAGACAGGGCCCGAGAACTGAGACCCAGTACTTC
TRBJ2-2 | - | TRBV19 | TRBD1 | CASRRTGETGELFF | TGTGCCAGTCGACGGACAGGGGAGACCGGGGAGCTGTTTTTT
TRBJ1-2 | - | TRBV12-1 | - | CASSCRIANYGYTF | TGTGCCAGCTCCTGCAGGATTGCTAACTATGGCTACACCTTC
TRBJ2-2 | - | TRBV30 | - | CAWRGQSYTGELFF | TGTGCCTGGAGAGGACAGTCCTACACCGGGGAGCTGTTTTTT
TRBJ2-3 | - | TRBV19 | - | CASSIGARGTDTQYF | TGTGCCAGTAGTATAGGGGCGAGGGGCACAGATACGCAGTATTTT
TRBJ2-3 | - | TRBV20-1 | - | CSASPGGGQTDTQYF | TGCAGTGCTAGTCCCGGTGGGGGACAAACAGATACGCAGTATTTT
TRBJ1-2 | - | TRBV2 | - | CASSEGTAYYGYTF | TGTGCCAGCAGTGAAGGGACAGCCTACTATGGCTACACCTTC
TRBJ1-1 | - | TRBV2 | TRBD1 | CASSQSRQGVDTEAFF | TGTGCCAGCAGTCAATCCAGACAGGGAGTGGACACTGAAGCTTTCTTT
TRBJ2-5 | - | TRBV10-3 | TRBD1 | CAISLDRETQYF | TGTGCCATCAGTTTGGACAGGGAGACCCAGTACTTC
TRBJ1-3 | - | TRBV5-1 | - | CASRWGQGTGSGNTIYF | TGCGCCAGCAGGTGGGGGCAGGGAACGGGCTCTGGAAACACCATATATTTT
TRBJ2-3 | - | TRBV9 | TRBD2 | CASSVDAGGDTDTQYF | TGTGCCAGCAGCGTAGACGCGGGGGGAGACACAGATACGCAGTATTTT
TRBJ2-7 | - | TRBV30 | TRBD2 | CAWSPGLETGEQYF | TGTGCCTGGAGCCCGGGACTAGAGACGGGCGAGCAGTACTTC
TRBJ1-5 | - | TRBV19 | - | CASSIGQYNQPQHF | TGTGCCAGTAGTATAGGGCAGTACAATCAGCCCCAGCATTTT
TRBJ1-2 | - | TRBV2 | - | CASYPPGNYGYTF | TGTGCCAGCTATCCTCCAGGGAACTATGGCTACACCTTC
TRBJ2-1 | - | TRBV7-9 | TRBD2 | CASSSPTGGSGAYNEQFF | TGTGCCAGCAGCTCCCCGACGGGGGGGTCAGGGGCCTACAATGAGCAGTTCTTC
TRBJ1-1 | - | TRBV9 | - | CASSDSLSPEAFF | TGTGCCAGCAGCGATTCACTGAGTCCTGAAGCTTTCTTT
TRBJ1-2 | once | TRBV10-2 | TRBD1 | CASSDPQGGNYGYTF | TGCGCCAGCAGTGATCCACAGGGGGGGAACTATGGCTACACCTTC
TRBJ1-4 | - | TRBV5-1 | TRBD1 | CASSPETGVDEKLFF | TGCGCCAGCAGCCCTGAGACAGGGGTAGACGAAAAACTGTTTTTT
TRBJ1-6 | - | TRBV19 | TRBD1 | CASSVKTGGVSPLHF | TGTGCCAGTAGTGTGAAAACAGGGGGCGTTTCACCCCTCCACTTT